This TCR beta chain was identified during a study of OX40 agonist ivuxolimab in advanced cancers. Study information: Hepatocellular carcinoma, melanoma, renal cell or head and neck cancer occurred in dose-escalation patients. General observations from the study: In general, CD8+ T cells held more expanded clones than CD4+ did, on average. Antigen specificity of clonally expanded peripheral T cells was not established. At doses 0.1 to 3.0 mg/kg, CD4+ and CD8+ clones expanded.

Only in-frame clones appear in the TCRdb table, and some are missing; sequencing was by immunoSEQ multiplex PCR. The sample shows tens of thousands of clones, about 80% of them seen only once. This CDR3 has 15 residues. The V segment lost 0 bases and the J segment 5 bases; nucleotides outside the gene matches: 4. Per the germline V gene, CDR1 is MNHEY and CDR2 is SMNVEV (reference sequence). Notes on this clone: Its antigen is not identified.

This specimen consisted of CD4+ or CD8+ T cells sorted from blood, obtained in a trial of the OX40 agonist ivuxolimab. The chain carries TRBV27 and TRBJ2-5, with 9 bases fitting TRBD1. The receptor comes from an adult with an advanced solid tumor such as melanoma, head and neck, liver or kidney cancer. The CDR3 coding sequence is TGTGCCAGCAGTTTATCCTGGACAGGGGTGGAGACCCAGTACTTC. It codes for CASSLSWTGVETQYF.